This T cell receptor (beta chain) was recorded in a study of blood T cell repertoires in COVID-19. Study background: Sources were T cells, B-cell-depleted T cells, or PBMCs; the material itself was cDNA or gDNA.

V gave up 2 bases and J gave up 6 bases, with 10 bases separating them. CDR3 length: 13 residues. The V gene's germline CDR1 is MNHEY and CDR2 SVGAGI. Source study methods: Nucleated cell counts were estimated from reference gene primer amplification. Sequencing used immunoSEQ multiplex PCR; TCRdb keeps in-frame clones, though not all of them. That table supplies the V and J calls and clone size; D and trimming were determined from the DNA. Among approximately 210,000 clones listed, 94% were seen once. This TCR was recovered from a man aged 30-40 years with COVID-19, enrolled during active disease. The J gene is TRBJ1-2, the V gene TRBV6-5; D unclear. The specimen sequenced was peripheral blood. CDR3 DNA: TGTGCCAGCAGTTACCTGGGCGTGGATGGCTACACCTTC. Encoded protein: CASSYLGVDGYTF.